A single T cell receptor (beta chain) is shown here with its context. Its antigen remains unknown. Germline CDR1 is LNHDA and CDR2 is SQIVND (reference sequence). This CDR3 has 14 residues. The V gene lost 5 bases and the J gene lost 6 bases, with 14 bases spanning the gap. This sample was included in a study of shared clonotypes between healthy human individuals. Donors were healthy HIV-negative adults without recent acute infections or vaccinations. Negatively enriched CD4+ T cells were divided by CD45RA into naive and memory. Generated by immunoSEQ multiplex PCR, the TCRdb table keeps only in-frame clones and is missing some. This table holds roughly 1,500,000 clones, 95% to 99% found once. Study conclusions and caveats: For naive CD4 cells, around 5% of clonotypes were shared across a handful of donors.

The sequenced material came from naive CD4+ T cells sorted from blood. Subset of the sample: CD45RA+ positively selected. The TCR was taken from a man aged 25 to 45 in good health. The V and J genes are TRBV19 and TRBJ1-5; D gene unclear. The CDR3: CASSLGMGTQPQHF. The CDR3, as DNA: TGTGCCAGTAGTTTAGGGATGGGTACTCAGCCCCAGCATTTT.